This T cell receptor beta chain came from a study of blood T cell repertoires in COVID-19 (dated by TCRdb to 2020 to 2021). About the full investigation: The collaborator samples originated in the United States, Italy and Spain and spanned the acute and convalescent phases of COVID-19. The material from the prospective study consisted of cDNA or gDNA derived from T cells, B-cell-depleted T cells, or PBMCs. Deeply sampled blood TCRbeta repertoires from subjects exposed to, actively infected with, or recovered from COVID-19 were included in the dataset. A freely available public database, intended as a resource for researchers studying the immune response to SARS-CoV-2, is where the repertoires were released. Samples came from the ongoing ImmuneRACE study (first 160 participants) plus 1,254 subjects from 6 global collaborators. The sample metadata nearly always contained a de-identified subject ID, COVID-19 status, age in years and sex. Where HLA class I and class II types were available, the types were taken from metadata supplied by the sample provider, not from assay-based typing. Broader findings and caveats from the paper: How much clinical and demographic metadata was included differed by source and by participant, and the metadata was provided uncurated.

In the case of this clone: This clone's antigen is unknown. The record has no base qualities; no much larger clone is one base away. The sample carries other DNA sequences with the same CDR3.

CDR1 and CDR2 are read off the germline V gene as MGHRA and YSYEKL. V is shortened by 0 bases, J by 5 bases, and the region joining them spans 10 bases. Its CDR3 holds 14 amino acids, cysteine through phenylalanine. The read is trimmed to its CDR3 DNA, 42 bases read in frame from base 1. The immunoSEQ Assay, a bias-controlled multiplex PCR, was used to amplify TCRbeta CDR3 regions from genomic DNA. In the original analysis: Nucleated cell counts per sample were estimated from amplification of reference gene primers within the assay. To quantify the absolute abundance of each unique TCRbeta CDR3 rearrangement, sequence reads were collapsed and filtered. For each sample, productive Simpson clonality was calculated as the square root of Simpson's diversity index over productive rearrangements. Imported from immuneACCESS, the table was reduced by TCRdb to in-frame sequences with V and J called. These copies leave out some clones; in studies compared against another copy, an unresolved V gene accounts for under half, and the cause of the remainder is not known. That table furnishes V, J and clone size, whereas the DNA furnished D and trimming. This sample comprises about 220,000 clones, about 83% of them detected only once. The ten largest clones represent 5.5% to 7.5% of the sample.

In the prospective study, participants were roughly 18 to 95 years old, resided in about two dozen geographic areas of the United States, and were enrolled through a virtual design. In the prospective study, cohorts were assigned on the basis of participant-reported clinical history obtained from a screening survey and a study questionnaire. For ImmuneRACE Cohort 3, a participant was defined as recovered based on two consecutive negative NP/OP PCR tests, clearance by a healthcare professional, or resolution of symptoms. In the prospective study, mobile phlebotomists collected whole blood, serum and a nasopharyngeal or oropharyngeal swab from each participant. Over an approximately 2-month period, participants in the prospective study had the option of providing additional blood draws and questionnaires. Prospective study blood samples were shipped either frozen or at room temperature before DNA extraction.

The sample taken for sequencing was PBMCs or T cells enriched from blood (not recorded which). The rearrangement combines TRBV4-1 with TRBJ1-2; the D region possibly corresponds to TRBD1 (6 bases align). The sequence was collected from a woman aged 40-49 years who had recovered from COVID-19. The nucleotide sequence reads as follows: TGCGCCAGCAGCCAAGACGGCAGGGGTTATGGCTACACCTTC. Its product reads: CASSQDGRGYGYTF.